This passage covers 16 T cell receptor beta chains from one sample sequenced in a study of human T cells and chemical hapten exposure. TCRdb analysed the RACE reads with MiXCR anew, one entry per CDR3 protein. The repertoire holds 85,000 to 95,000 distinct CDR3 sequences, with more than 9.5% as singletons. The sample's time point: patch test 2, 6 weeks after DPC sensitization. The treatment is: therapeutic diphenylcyclopropenone sensitization with weekly scalp DPC. Here the sequenced sample was whole blood, taken in connection with sensitization to the hapten diphenylcyclopropenone (DPC). The origin of the receptors is a man aged 40-50 years with alopecia areata. Some clones in this sample may be carry-over from other donors' samples.

Only a few counts were recorded for this clonotype. The rearrangement joins TRBV7-9 to TRBJ2-5, with D unclear. The V end was cut by 0 bases, the J end by 0 bases, with 5 bases between. Germline V CDR1 and CDR2: SEHNR, FQNEAQ (reference sequence). There are 14 residues in the CDR3. The CDR3 coding sequence is TGTGCCAGCAGCTTAGCCCGGGACCAAGAGACCCAGTACTTC. It yields the protein CASSLARDQETQYF. Looking up the rest from reference TRBV7-9 and TRBJ2-5 gives the full variable domain: DTGVSQNPRHKITKRGQNVTFRCDPISEHNRLYWYRQTLGQGPEFLTYFQNEAQLEKSRLLSDRFSAERPKGSFSTLEIQRTEQGDSAMYLCASSLARDQETQYFGPGTRLLVL.

This clonotype was counted only a few times. The chain employs TRBV6-5 and TRBJ1-6; no reliable D call. Germline values: CDR1 MNHEY, CDR2 SVGAGI. This CDR3 is built from 13 residues. With 4 bases removed from V and 2 bases from J, the gap between germline ends came to 3 bases. For the CDR3, the DNA is TGTGCCAGCAGTTGGACCTATAATTCACCCCTCCACTTT. It specifies CASSWTYNSPLHF.

This clonotype was picked up many times. The V and J genes are TRBV27 and TRBJ1-6; TRBD1 agrees at 7 bases. The V and J ends lost 5 bases and 10 bases, in that order; junction bases with no gene match: 8. The CDR3 has 14 residues. The germline CDR1 and CDR2 sequences are MNHEY and SMNVEV (reference sequence). CDR3 loop: CASSEGQPRSPLHF. The DNA for the CDR3 is TGTGCCAGCAGTGAGGGACAGCCCAGATCACCCCTCCACTTT.

The sample holds a few counts of this clonotype. This rearrangement joins TRBV6-2 or TRBV6-3 to TRBJ2-3; 8 nucleotides line up with TRBD2. V gave up 6 bases and J gave up 0 bases; unmatched junction bases: 8. The germline V gene has CDR1 MNHEY and CDR2 SVGEGT. The CDR3 covers 16 residues. The CDR3 region is CASSPTERESTDTQYF. In DNA, the CDR3 is TGTGCCAGCAGCCCTACCGAGCGGGAGAGCACAGATACGCAGTATTTT.

This clonotype is labeled medium-sized. This chain joins TRBV29-1 and TRBJ2-7; 7 positions agree with TRBD1. The CDR3 has 12 amino acids. The germline gives CDR1 SQVTM, CDR2 ANQGSEA. V shed 5 bases, J shed 2 bases, and the junction held 3 bases outside the gene matches. The CDR3 DNA sequence: TGCAGCGTTCTCAGGGGGACCTACGAGCAGTACTTC. It is translated as CSVLRGTYEQYF.

The chain recombines TRBV14 with TRBJ2-1; D gene ambiguous. V was trimmed by 4 bases and J by 9 bases, leaving 16 bases between them. The germline V gene encodes CDR1 SGHDN and CDR2 FVKESK. This CDR3 spans 14 amino acids. The CDR3 DNA reads TGTGCCAGCAGCCCCGAGCTGCGGTCCGGTGAGCAGTTCTTC. Translation: CASSPELRSGEQFF.

The chain uses TRBV6-2 or TRBV6-3 and TRBJ2-3; D is undetermined. This CDR3 region has 16 residues. V lost 6 bases to trimming and J lost 0 bases, with 16 bases between them. Per the germline V gene, CDR1 is MNHEY and CDR2 is SVGEGT. The CDR3 here is CASSDPRRFSTDTQYF. The DNA for the CDR3 is TGTGCCAGCAGCGACCCCCGTAGATTCAGCACAGATACGCAGTATTTT.

Only a few counts were recorded for this clonotype. DNA for the CDR3: TGTGCCAGCAGTGCCGGGAACCCCTACGAGCAGTACTTC. It specifies CASSAGNPYEQYF. V and J are TRBV6-2 or TRBV6-3 and TRBJ2-7; tentatively, D is TRBD2 (5 bases). The CDR3 covers 13 residues. V shed 5 bases and J shed 2 bases, with 10 bases lying between them. Germline V gene data show CDR1 as MNHEY and CDR2 as SVGEGT.

The chain links TRBV21-1 to TRBJ1-2; the table's D call of TRBD1 was not tested on the DNA. TRBV21-1 is marked as a pseudogene. CDR3 length: 16 residues. DNA for the CDR3: TGTGCCAGCAGCAGGGCAGGGGGCGTCCGATACTATGGCTACACCTTC. The encoded protein is CASSRAGGVRYYGYTF.

The CDR3 region has the DNA TGCGCCAGCAGCTCAGGGAATGAGCAGTTCTTC. It codes for CASSSGNEQFF. This chain joins TRBV5-1 and TRBJ2-1; D might be TRBD1 (5 bases). This CDR3 has 11 amino acids. Germline CDR1 and CDR2: SGHRS and YFSETQ. Trimming shortened V by 3 bases and J by 7 bases, and 5 bases separated the two germline ends.

With respect to this clonotype: The junction does not match germline at one end; this may be a read error. CDR3 DNA sequence: TGTGCTAGCAGCTCTAGACTAGCGGGAGGGTACAATGAGCAGTTCTTC. The encoded protein is CASSSRLAGGYNEQFF. The J gene is TRBJ2-1, the V gene TRBV7-7; TRBD2 matches 14 bases. The CDR3 has 16 residues. Germline loops: CDR1 SSHAT, CDR2 FNYEAQ (reference sequence).

The sample holds a few counts of this clonotype. The chain recombines TRBV19 with TRBJ2-5, with 7 bases fitting TRBD2. V gave up 6 bases and J gave up 0 bases; unmatched junction bases: 4. The germline V gene has CDR1 LNHDA and CDR2 SQIVND (reference sequence). This CDR3 has 14 amino acids. CDR3 sequence (DNA): TGTGCCAGTAGACCCCTAGCGGACCAAGAGACCCAGTACTTC. Its protein product is CASRPLADQETQYF. Filled out from reference TRBV19 and TRBJ2-5, the complete variable domain reads DGGITQSPKYLFRKEGQNVTLSCEQNLNHDAMYWYRQDPGQGLRLIYYSQIVNDFQKGDIAEGYSVSREKKESFPLTVTSAQKNPTAFYLCASRPLADQETQYFGPGTRLLVL.

This clonotype was recorded a few times. This chain joins TRBV29-1 and TRBJ2-2; D perhaps matches TRBD1 (6 bases). There are 12 residues in the CDR3. V lost 7 bases and J 8 bases, leaving 14 bases between the germline ends. The V gene's germline CDR1 is SQVTM and CDR2 ANQGSEA. The CDR3 here is CSGQVPGGELFF. CDR3 DNA sequence: TGCAGCGGACAGGTCCCAGGAGGGGAGCTGTTTTTT.

This clonotype was recorded at least ten times. The chain joins TRBV21-1 to TRBJ1-2; the table gives TRBD1 as D, unverified against the DNA. TRBV21-1 is marked as a pseudogene. The CDR3 is 14 amino acids. The CDR3 region is CASSVDSHRYGYTF. The CDR3 DNA is TGTGCCAGCAGCGTAGACAGTCACCGCTATGGCTACACCTTC.

This clonotype was seen more than once but under ten times. The J gene is TRBJ2-1, the V gene TRBV28; 8 nucleotides align to TRBD1. V lost 5 bases and J lost 5; bases outside the gene matches: 11. CDR3 size: 16 residues. From germline, CDR1 is MDHEN and CDR2 SYDVKM. This CDR3 reads CASSPPTGAGDNEQFF. The CDR3 DNA is TGTGCCAGCAGTCCGCCGACAGGGGCCGGCGACAATGAGCAGTTCTTC.

The chain is built from TRBV2 and TRBJ2-5; 11 bases fit TRBD2. Trimming took 4 bases from V and 3 from J; bases not matched to a gene: 1. The CDR3 extends over 14 amino acids. Germline V gives CDR1 SNHLY, CDR2 FYNNEI. The CDR3 nucleotides are TGTGCCAGCAGTGCACTAGCGGGAGAAGAGACCCAGTACTTC. This codes for CASSALAGEETQYF.